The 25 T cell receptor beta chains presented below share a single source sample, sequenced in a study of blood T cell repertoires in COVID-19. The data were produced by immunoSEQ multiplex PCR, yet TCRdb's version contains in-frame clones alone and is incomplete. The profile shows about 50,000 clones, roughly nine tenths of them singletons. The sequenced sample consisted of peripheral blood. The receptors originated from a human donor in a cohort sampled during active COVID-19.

This CDR3 reads CASQRGFWGYTF. In nucleotides, the CDR3 is TGTGCCAGCCAACGGGGTTTTTGGGGCTACACCTTC. The V gene is TRBV28, the J gene TRBJ1-2, with D unresolved. Germline V CDR1 and CDR2: MDHEN, SYDVKM. The CDR3 length is 12 residues. V lost 8 bases, J lost 8 bases, and 15 bases lay in between.

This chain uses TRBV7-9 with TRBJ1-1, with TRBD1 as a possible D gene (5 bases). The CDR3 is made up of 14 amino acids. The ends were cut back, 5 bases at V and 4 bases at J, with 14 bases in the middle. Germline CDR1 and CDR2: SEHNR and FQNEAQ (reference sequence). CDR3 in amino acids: CASSRRGDVTEAFF. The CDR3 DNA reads TGTGCCAGCAGCCGGCGGGGGGACGTCACTGAAGCTTTCTTT.

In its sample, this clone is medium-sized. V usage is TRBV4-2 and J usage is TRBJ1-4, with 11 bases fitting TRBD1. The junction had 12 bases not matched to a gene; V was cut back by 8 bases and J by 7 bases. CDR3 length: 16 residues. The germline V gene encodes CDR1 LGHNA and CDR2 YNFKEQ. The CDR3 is CASGYYSGTGGEKLFF. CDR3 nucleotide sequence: TGTGCCAGCGGCTATTACTCCGGGACAGGGGGTGAAAAACTGTTTTTT.

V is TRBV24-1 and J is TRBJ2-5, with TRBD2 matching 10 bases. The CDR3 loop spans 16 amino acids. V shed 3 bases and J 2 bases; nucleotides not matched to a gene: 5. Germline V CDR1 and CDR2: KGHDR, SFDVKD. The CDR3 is CATSDPGLADQETQYF. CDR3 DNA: TGTGCCACCAGTGATCCAGGACTAGCGGATCAAGAGACCCAGTACTTC.

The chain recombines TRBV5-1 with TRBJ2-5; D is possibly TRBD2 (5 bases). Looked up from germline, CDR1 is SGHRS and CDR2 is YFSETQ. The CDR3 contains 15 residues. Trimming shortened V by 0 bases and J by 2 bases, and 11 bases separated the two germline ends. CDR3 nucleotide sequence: TGCGCCAGCAGCTTGGCCGGGGTGTATCAAGAGACCCAGTACTTC. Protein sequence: CASSLAGVYQETQYF.

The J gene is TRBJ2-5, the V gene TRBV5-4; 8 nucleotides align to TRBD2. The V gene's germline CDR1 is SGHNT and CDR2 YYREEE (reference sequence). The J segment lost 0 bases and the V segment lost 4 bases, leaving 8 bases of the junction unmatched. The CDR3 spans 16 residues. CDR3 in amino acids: CASSRGGSGYQETQYF. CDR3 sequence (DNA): TGTGCCAGCAGCCGGGGGGGCAGCGGGTACCAAGAGACCCAGTACTTC.

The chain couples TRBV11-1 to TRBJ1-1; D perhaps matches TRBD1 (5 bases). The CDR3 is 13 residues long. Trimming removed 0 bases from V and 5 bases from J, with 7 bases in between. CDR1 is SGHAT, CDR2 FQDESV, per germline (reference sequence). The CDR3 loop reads CASSLAGGTEAFF. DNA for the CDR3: TGTGCCAGCAGCTTAGCGGGGGGGACTGAAGCTTTCTTT.

This chain's CDR3 is CASSPPGRLAYNEQFF. The CDR3 DNA sequence: TGTGCCAGCTCACCACCGGGGAGACTAGCTTACAATGAGCAGTTCTTC. J is TRBJ2-1 and V is TRBV18; TRBD2 matches 7 bases. The CDR3 loop spans 16 amino acids. V was clipped by 0 bases and J by 4 bases; unmatched bases: 6. CDR1 is KGHSH and CDR2 is LQKENI in the germline V gene.

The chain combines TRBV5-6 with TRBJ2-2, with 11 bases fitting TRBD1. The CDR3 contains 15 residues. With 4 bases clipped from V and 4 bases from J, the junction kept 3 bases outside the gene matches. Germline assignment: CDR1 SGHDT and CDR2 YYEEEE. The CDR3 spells CASSRDRGVTGELFF. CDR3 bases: TGTGCCAGCAGCCGGGACAGGGGGGTCACCGGGGAGCTGTTTTTT.

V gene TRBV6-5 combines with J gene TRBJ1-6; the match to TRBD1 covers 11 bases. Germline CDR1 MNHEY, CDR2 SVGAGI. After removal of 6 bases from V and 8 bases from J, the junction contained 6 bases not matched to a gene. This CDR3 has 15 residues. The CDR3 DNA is TGTGCCAGCAGGGCCGGGACAGGGGGATATTCACCCCTCCACTTT. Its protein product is CASRAGTGGYSPLHF.

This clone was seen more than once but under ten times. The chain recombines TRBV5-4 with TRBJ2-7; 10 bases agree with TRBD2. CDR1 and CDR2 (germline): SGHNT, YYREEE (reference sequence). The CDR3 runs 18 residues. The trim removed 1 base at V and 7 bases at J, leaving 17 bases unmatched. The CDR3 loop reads CASSLSLLASGGAAEQYF. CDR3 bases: TGTGCCAGCAGCTTGAGTCTCCTTGCGAGCGGGGGGGCGGCTGAGCAGTACTTC.

The CDR3 spells CASRRDSRKETEAFF. CDR3 nucleotides: TGTGCCAGCAGACGGGACAGTCGTAAGGAGACTGAAGCTTTCTTT. V gene TRBV27 combines with J gene TRBJ1-1; 7 bases align to TRBD1. The CDR3 spans 15 residues. The J segment lost 5 bases and the V segment lost 6 bases, leaving 12 bases of the junction unmatched. Germline CDR1 is MNHEY and CDR2 is SMNVEV (reference sequence).

The chain's CDR3 is CAAQDLLYEQYF. The CDR3 bases are TGTGCCGCGCAGGATCTACTTTACGAGCAGTACTTC. This chain uses TRBV30 with TRBJ2-7; unclear D gene. This CDR3 contains 12 residues. CDR1 GTSNPN and CDR2 SVGIG come from the germline V gene (reference sequence). V shed 8 bases and J shed 4 bases, with 15 bases lying between them. The complete variable domain, with remaining parts taken from reference TRBV30 and TRBJ2-7, reads SQTIHQWPATLVQPVGSPLSLECTVEGTSNPNLYWYRQAAGRGLQLLFYSVGIGQISSEVPQNLSASRPQDRQFILSSKKLLLSDSGFYLCAAQDLLYEQYFGPGTRLTVT.

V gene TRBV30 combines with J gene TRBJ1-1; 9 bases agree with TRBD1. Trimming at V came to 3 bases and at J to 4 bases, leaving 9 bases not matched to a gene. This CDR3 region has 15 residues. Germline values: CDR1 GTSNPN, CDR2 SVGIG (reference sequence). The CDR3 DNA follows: TGTGCCTGGAGAGGGAGACAGGGGGAAGGCACTGAAGCTTTCTTT. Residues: CAWRGRQGEGTEAFF.

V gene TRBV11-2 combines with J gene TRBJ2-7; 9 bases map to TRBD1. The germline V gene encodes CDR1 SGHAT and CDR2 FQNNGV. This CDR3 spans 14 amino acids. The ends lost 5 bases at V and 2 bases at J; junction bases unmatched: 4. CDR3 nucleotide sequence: TGTGCCAGCAGCCCCAGGGACAGGGCCTACGAGCAGTACGTC. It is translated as CASSPRDRAYEQYV.

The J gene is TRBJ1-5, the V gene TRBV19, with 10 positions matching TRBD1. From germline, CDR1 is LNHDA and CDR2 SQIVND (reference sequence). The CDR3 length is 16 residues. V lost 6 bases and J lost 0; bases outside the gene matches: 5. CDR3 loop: CASRRDRGYSNQPQHF. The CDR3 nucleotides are TGTGCCAGTAGGAGGGACAGGGGTTATAGCAATCAGCCCCAGCATTTT. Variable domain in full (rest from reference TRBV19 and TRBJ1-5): DGGITQSPKYLFRKEGQNVTLSCEQNLNHDAMYWYRQDPGQGLRLIYYSQIVNDFQKGDIAEGYSVSREKKESFPLTVTSAQKNPTAFYLCASRRDRGYSNQPQHFGDGTRLSIL.

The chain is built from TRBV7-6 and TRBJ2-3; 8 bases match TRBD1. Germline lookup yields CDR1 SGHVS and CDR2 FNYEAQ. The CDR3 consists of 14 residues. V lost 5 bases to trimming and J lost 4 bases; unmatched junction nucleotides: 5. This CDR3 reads CASSPDRVADTQYF. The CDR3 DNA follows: TGTGCCAGCAGCCCGGACAGGGTTGCAGATACGCAGTATTTT. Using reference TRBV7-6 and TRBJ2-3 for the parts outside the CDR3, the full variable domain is GAGVSQSPRYKVTKRGQDVALRCDPISGHVSLYWYRQALGQGPEFLTYFNYEAQQDKSGLPNDRFSAERPEGSISTLTIQRTEQRDSAMYRCASSPDRVADTQYFGPGTRLTVL.

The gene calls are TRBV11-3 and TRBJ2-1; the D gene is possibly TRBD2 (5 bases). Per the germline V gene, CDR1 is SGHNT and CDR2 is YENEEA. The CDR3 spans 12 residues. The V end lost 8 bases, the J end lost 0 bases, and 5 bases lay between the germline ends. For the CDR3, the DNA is TGTGCCAGCGGGAGCTCCTACAATGAGCAGTTCTTC. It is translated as CASGSSYNEQFF.

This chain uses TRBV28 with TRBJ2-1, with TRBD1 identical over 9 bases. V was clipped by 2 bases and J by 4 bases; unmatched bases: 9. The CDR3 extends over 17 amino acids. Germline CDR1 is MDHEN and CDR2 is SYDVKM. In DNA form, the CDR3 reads TGTGCCAGCAGTTTACAGGCCGGGACAGGGAAATACAATGAGCAGTTCTTC. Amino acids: CASSLQAGTGKYNEQFF. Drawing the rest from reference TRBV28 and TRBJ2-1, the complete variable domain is DVKVTQSSRYLVKRTGEKVFLECVQDMDHENMFWYRQDPGLGLRLIYFSYDVKMKEKGDIPEGYSVSREKKERFSLILESASTNQTSMYLCASSLQAGTGKYNEQFFGPGTRLTVL.

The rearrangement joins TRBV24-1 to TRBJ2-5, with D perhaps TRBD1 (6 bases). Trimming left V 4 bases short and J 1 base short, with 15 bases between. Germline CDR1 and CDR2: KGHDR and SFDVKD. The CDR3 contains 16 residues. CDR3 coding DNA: TGTGCCACCAGTGACTTCCACCGACAGGCCCAAGAGACCCAGTACTTC. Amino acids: CATSDFHRQAQETQYF.

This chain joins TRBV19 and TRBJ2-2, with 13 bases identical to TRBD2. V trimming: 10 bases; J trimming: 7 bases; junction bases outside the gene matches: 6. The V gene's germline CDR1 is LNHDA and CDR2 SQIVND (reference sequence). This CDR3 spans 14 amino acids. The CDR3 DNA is TGTGCCACCGGGACTAGCGGGGCGTTCGGGGAGCTGTTTTTT. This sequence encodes CATGTSGAFGELFF.

The CDR3, as DNA: TGTGCCAGCAGTCTTTCGGGGCGGGAGGCTGAAGCTTTCTTT. It codes for CASSLSGREAEAFF. The chain couples TRBV7-9 to TRBJ1-1; possibly TRBD1 for D (5 bases). This CDR3 comprises 14 residues. Germline V gene data show CDR1 as SEHNR and CDR2 as FQNEAQ (reference sequence). Trimming removed 6 bases from V and 6 bases from J, with 17 bases in between.

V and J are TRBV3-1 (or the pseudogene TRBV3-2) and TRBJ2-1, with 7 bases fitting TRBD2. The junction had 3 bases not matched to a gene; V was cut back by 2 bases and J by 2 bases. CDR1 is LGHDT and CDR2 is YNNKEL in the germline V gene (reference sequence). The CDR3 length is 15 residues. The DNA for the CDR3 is TGTGCCAGCAGCCAACCTAGCGGAGCCTACAATGAGCAGTTCTTC. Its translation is CASSQPSGAYNEQFF.

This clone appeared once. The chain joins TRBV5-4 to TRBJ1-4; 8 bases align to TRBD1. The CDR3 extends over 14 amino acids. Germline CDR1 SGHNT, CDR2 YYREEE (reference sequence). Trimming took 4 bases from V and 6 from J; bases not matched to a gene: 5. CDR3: CASSPQGGDEKLFF. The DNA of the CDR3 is TGTGCCAGCAGCCCACAGGGGGGAGATGAAAAACTGTTTTTT.

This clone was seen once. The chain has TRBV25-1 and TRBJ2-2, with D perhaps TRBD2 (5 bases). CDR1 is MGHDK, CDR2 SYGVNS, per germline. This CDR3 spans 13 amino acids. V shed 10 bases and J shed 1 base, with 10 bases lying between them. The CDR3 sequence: CATGLGNTGELFF. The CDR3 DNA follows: TGTGCCACCGGACTGGGGAACACCGGGGAGCTGTTTTTT.